The 2 T cell receptor beta chains presented below share a single source sample, sequenced in a study of blood T cell repertoires in COVID-19. TCRdb's copy holds only in-frame clones and misses some; the assay was immunoSEQ multiplex PCR. Counted here are about 150,000 clones, 76% occurring once; the ten biggest clones make up 3.7%. The source material was peripheral blood. The origin of the receptors is a woman of 80 years or more with acute or convalescent COVID-19.

This clone occurred a few times. This chain links TRBV29-1 with TRBJ2-3; tentative D call: TRBD2 (5 bases). V gave up 6 bases and J gave up 5 bases, with 12 bases separating them. The CDR3 contains 12 residues. The V gene's germline CDR1 is SQVTM and CDR2 ANQGSEA. CDR3 region: CSVQTAGDTQYF. The CDR3 DNA is TGCAGCGTCCAAACTGCGGGAGATACGCAGTATTTT.

The rearrangement links TRBV5-1 to TRBJ1-1; 7 bases align to TRBD1. Germline assignment: CDR1 SGHRS and CDR2 YFSETQ. After removal of 4 bases from V and 2 bases from J, the junction contained 8 bases not matched to a gene. The CDR3 length is 15 residues. Here the CDR3 DNA reads TGCGCCAGCAGCCAAAACCAGGGGGGTAACACTGAAGCTTTCTTT. Its protein product is CASSQNQGGNTEAFF.